What follows describes a single TCR beta chain. What it binds is not known. The data were taken from a study of cytomegalovirus exposure and HLA in healthy donors. Study-wide points: A link between a missense DCLRE1C variant and TCR beta V- and J-gene trimming emerged from a later analysis. The authors enumerated 150 to 200 TCR beta chains as linked to cytomegalovirus. Most sequenced TCRs were rare (though some public TCRs occurred in many donors).

Use of 60 Vbeta and 13 Jbeta primers characterized the PCR. Here immunoSEQ multiplex PCR was the method, and the copy in TCRdb shows in-frame clones only, minus some. Here the sample spans approximately 59,000 clones, 70% to 85% being singletons. The material sequenced was PBMCs. The receptor was isolated from a girl aged 10 to 17 in good health and CMV-seropositive.

The chain's CDR3 is CASGNRGRGIQRYEQYF. CDR3 nucleotides: TGTGCCAGCGGTAACAGGGGGCGAGGAATCCAGCGCTACGAGCAGTACTTC. J is TRBJ2-7 and V is TRBV7-8; 9 bases fit TRBD1. After removal of 8 bases from V and 3 bases from J, the junction contained 17 bases not matched to a gene. Germline CDR1 SGHVS, CDR2 FQNEAQ. The CDR3 totals 17 residues.